The present TCR beta chain was sequenced within a study of Ad26.COV2.S vaccination and SARS-CoV-2 variants. On the study more broadly: Ad26.COV2.S shots went into the muscle once or twice, 56 days apart.

Overall study findings and caveats: The breadth of spike-specific CD8+ and CD4+ T cell responses after vaccination was reportedly substantial. Total T cell responses were possibly underestimated by TCR breadth and depth analyses.

Germline CDR1 is SGHNT and CDR2 is YYREEE (reference sequence). With 4 bases removed from V and 4 bases from J, the gap between germline ends came to 11 bases. There are 13 residues in the CDR3. Worth noting for this clone: Its antigen is unidentified.

The treatment was: some 20 received Ad26.COV2.S at low or high dose, single or two shots; 5 received placebo; per-sample allocation not given. Day 63 after the first vaccine or placebo injection was the time point for sampling. Produced via immunoSEQ multiplex PCR; TCRdb's table is partial and in-frame only. The repertoire holds 250,000 or so clones, roughly 85% seen once, with 2.9% in the top ten. This sequence joins TRBV5-4 and TRBJ2-5; a possible D gene is TRBD2 (5 bases). This sequence originates from a person between 18 and 59 years old who received the Ad26.COV2.S COVID-19 vaccine or a placebo. Here the sequenced sample was peripheral blood, taken in a trial of Ad26.COV2.S vaccine versus placebo. For the CDR3, the DNA is TGTGCCAGCAGCCCCTCGGAGGTAGAGACCCAGTACTTC. It is translated as CASSPSEVETQYF.